A selection of T cell receptor beta chains follows, all from one sample in a study of T cell responses to AZD1222 COVID-19 vaccine. Data came from immunoSEQ multiplex PCR; TCRdb stores just in-frame clones and leaves some out. Of 150,000 or so clones listed, 90% were seen once; the top ten hold under 20%. The sample consisted of peripheral blood, taken on day 0 of AZD1222 vaccination. These TCRs come from an adult in good health. Each CDR3 is given with its conserved first and last residue. D genes are given only for firm matches. Clone size appears in some rows only: once, few, many, or a class for an expanded clone.

d_call,clone_size,j_call,v_call,cdr3_aa,cdr3_nt
.,.,TRBJ1-2,TRBV29-1,CSVEDLHRASGGYTF,TGCAGCGTTGAAGATCTCCACAGGGCAAGCGGCGGCTACACCTTC
.,.,TRBJ2-1,TRBV11-2,CASSPPGYSSNEQFF,TGTGCCAGCAGCCCCCCTGGCTACAGTTCCAATGAGCAGTTCTTC
.,once,TRBJ1-2,TRBV2,CASSSYEGRDGYTF,TGTGCCAGCAGTTCTTACGAGGGGAGGGATGGCTACACCTTC
.,once,TRBJ2-5,TRBV19,CASSKGLLETQYF,TGTGCCAGTAGTAAGGGCCTCCTGGAGACCCAGTACTTC
TRBD1,once,TRBJ2-3,TRBV3-1/TRBV3-2,CASSQGNRGSKTDTQYF,TGTGCCAGCAGCCAAGGGAACAGGGGGTCAAAGACAGATACGCAGTATTTT
.,.,TRBJ2-3,TRBV20-1,CSASSDMADTQYF,TGCAGTGCTAGTTCGGATATGGCAGATACGCAGTATTTT
.,.,TRBJ1-2,TRBV5-6,CASTPRVLQATFLGGYTF,TGTGCCAGCACTCCAAGAGTCCTACAGGCCACTTTCCTAGGGGGCTACACCTTC
TRBD2,.,TRBJ2-7,TRBV19,CASSRASGSSYYEQYF,TGTGCCAGTAGTAGGGCTAGCGGGAGTTCTTACTACGAGCAGTACTTC
.,.,TRBJ2-4,TRBV3-1/TRBV3-2,CASSLSGQNIQYF,TGTGCCAGCAGCCTAAGCGGGCAAAACATTCAGTACTTC
.,.,TRBJ1-1,TRBV30,CAWSRGQNTEAFF,TGTGCCTGGAGTCGAGGACAAAACACTGAAGCTTTCTTT
TRBD2,.,TRBJ2-7,TRBV30,CAWRARTSGRLHEQYF,TGTGCCTGGAGGGCCCGGACTAGCGGGAGATTACACGAGCAGTACTTC
.,.,TRBJ2-1,TRBV5-4,CATSRGDEQFF,TGTGCCACCTCGCGGGGCGATGAGCAGTTCTTC
.,.,TRBJ1-2,TRBV2,CASGRQDGYTF,TGTGCCAGCGGGAGACAGGACGGCTACACCTTC
TRBD1,.,TRBJ2-3,TRBV29-1,CSVGQGASNTDTQYF,TGCAGCGTGGGACAGGGGGCGTCTAACACAGATACGCAGTATTTT
.,.,TRBJ1-2,TRBV4-3,CASSQENHYGYTF,TGCGCCAGCAGCCAAGAGAATCACTATGGCTACACCTTC
.,.,TRBJ1-5,TRBV7-2,CASSFSGGGSNQPQHF,TGTGCCAGCAGCTTTTCAGGAGGAGGGAGCAATCAGCCCCAGCATTTT
.,once,TRBJ1-4,TRBV3-1/TRBV3-2,CASSTSYEKLFF,TGTGCCAGCTCAACAAGCTACGAAAAACTGTTTTTT
.,.,TRBJ2-6,TRBV6-5,CASIPFSGANVLTF,TGTGCCAGCATTCCCTTCTCTGGGGCCAACGTCCTGACTTTC
.,.,TRBJ1-5,TRBV9,CASSVASNQPQHF,TGTGCCAGCAGCGTAGCGAGCAATCAGCCCCAGCATTTT
TRBD1,.,TRBJ1-2,TRBV19,CASKEDRGQDYGYTF,TGTGCCAGTAAAGAGGACAGGGGGCAGGACTATGGCTACACCTTC
.,.,TRBJ1-2,TRBV30,CVLQGTYGYTF,TGTGTCCTACAGGGAACCTATGGCTACACCTTC
TRBD1,.,TRBJ2-7,TRBV5-1,CASSLTGVYEQYF,TGCGCCAGCAGCTTGACAGGGGTCTACGAGCAGTACTTC
.,.,TRBJ1-5,TRBV19,CASSRFESNQPQHF,TGTGCCAGTAGTAGGTTTGAAAGCAATCAGCCCCAGCATTTT
TRBD1,.,TRBJ1-6,TRBV7-9,CASTGTDYNSPLHF,TGTGCCAGCACGGGGACAGACTATAATTCACCCCTCCACTTT
TRBD1,.,TRBJ1-5,TRBV2,CASRVDRGVDQPQHF,TGTGCCAGCAGGGTCGACAGGGGAGTTGATCAGCCCCAGCATTTT
TRBD1,.,TRBJ2-2,TRBV5-1,CASSPGQGSGELFF,TGCGCCAGCAGCCCGGGACAGGGTTCCGGGGAGCTGTTTTTT
.,.,TRBJ1-1,TRBV6-5,CASRPVSNTEAFF,TGTGCCAGCCGCCCAGTTTCGAACACTGAAGCTTTCTTT
TRBD1,.,TRBJ2-4,TRBV5-6,CASSSRTGGDIQYF,TGTGCCAGCAGCTCACGGACAGGGGGGGACATTCAGTACTTC
TRBD2,few,TRBJ2-1,TRBV24-1,CATSETGTSGRASYNEQFF,TGTGCCACCAGTGAAACCGGGACTAGCGGGAGGGCCTCCTACAATGAGCAGTTCTTC
.,.,TRBJ1-1,TRBV5-1,CASSLRGRTEAFF,TGCGCCAGCAGCTTAAGGGGTCGCACTGAAGCTTTCTTT
TRBD1,.,TRBJ1-3,TRBV6-5,CASSGQGLGATIYF,TGTGCCAGCAGCGGACAGGGATTGGGAGCCACCATATATTTT
.,.,TRBJ2-3,TRBV7-9,CASSQGGSSTDTQYF,TGTGCCAGCAGCCAAGGAGGGAGTAGCACAGATACGCAGTATTTT
.,.,TRBJ1-1,TRBV14,CASSQVYGGTEAFF,TGTGCCAGCAGCCAAGTATACGGGGGGACTGAAGCTTTCTTT
.,once,TRBJ1-1,TRBV11-3,CASSLGAGRNTEAFF,TGTGCCAGCAGCTTAGGAGCCGGGAGGAACACTGAAGCTTTCTTT
TRBD1,.,TRBJ1-1,TRBV7-3,CASSSPPGQKAFF,TGTGCCAGCAGCTCACCCCCGGGACAGAAAGCTTTCTTT
TRBD1,.,TRBJ1-4,TRBV5-1,CASSSLKQGGNEKLFF,TGCGCCAGCAGCTCTCTCAAACAGGGGGGTAATGAAAAACTGTTTTTT
TRBD1,.,TRBJ1-4,TRBV7-3,CASSTGTGVEKLFF,TGTGCCAGCAGCACGGGGACAGGGGTTGAAAAACTGTTTTTT
.,.,TRBJ1-5,TRBV30,CAGGGGHQPQHF,TGTGCCGGTGGGGGGGGGCATCAGCCCCAGCATTTT
TRBD2,once,TRBJ2-5,TRBV11-3,CASQNRGGRETQYF,TGTGCCAGCCAGAACCGGGGAGGGCGAGAGACCCAGTACTTC
.,few,TRBJ1-6,TRBV3-1/TRBV3-2,CASSQHDYLHF,TGTGCCAGCAGCCAACATGACTACCTCCACTTT
.,.,TRBJ2-5,TRBV11-3,CASSLRPPKETQYF,TGTGCCAGCAGCTTAAGGCCACCAAAGGAGACCCAGTACTTC
.,.,TRBJ1-5,TRBV28,CASSLEGRGNQPQHF,TGTGCCAGCAGTTTAGAGGGGCGCGGCAATCAGCCCCAGCATTTT
.,.,TRBJ2-7,TRBV12-3/TRBV12-4,CASSSYYEQYF,TGTGCCAGCAGTTCCTACTACGAGCAGTACTTC
TRBD1,.,TRBJ1-1,TRBV6-5,CASRGTGLNTEAFF,TGTGCCAGCAGGGGGACAGGGCTGAACACTGAAGCTTTCTTT